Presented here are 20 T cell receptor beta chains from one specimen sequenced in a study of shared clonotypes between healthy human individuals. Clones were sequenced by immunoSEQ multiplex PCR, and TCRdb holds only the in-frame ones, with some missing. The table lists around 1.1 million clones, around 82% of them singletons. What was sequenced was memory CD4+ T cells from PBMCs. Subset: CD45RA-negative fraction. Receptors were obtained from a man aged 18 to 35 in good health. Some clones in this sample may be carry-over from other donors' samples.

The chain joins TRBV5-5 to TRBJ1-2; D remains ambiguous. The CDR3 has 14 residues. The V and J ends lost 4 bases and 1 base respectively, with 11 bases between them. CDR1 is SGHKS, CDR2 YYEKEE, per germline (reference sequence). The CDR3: CASSTGSHNYGYTF. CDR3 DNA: TGTGCCAGCAGCACCGGGAGTCATAACTATGGCTACACCTTC.

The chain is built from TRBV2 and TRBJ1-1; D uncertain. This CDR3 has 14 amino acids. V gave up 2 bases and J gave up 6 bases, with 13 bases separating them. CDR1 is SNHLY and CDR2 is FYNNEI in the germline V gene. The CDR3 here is CASSEKWATPEAFF. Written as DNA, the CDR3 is TGTGCCAGCAGTGAAAAGTGGGCGACCCCTGAAGCTTTCTTT.

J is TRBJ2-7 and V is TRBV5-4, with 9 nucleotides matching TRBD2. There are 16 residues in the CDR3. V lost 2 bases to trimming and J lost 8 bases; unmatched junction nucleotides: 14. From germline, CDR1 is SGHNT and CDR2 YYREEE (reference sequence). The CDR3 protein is CASSLGTSLQTDKQYF. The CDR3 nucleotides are TGTGCCAGCAGCTTAGGGACTAGCTTACAAACAGACAAGCAGTACTTC. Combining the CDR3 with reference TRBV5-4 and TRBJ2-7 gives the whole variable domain ETGVTQSPTHLIKTRGQQVTLRCSSQSGHNTVSWYQQALGQGPQFIFQYYREEENGRGNFPPRFSGLQFPNYSSELNVNALELDDSALYLCASSLGTSLQTDKQYFGPGTRLTVT.

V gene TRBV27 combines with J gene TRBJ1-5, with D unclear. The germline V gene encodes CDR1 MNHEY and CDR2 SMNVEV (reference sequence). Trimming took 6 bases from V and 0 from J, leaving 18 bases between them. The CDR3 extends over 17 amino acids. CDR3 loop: CASSSISTAYSNQPQHF. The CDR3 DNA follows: TGTGCCAGCAGCAGCATCTCGACGGCCTATAGCAATCAGCCCCAGCATTTT.

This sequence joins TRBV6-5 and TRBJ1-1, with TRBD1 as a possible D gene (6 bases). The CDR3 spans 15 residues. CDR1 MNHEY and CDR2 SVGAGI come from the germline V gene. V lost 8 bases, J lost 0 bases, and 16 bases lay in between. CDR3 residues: CASRYSGGLNTEAFF. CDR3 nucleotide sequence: TGTGCCAGCCGCTACTCGGGGGGCCTGAACACTGAAGCTTTCTTT.

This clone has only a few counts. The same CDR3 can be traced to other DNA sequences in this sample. Here the CDR3 reads CASSPGGTSGRIEQFF. The CDR3 DNA sequence: TGCGCCAGCAGCCCAGGAGGGACTAGCGGGCGGATCGAGCAGTTCTTC. The J gene is TRBJ2-1, the V gene TRBV5-1; 12 bases line up with TRBD2. This CDR3 region has 16 residues. V was clipped by 4 bases and J by 10 bases; unmatched bases: 12. Germline lookup yields CDR1 SGHRS and CDR2 YFSETQ.

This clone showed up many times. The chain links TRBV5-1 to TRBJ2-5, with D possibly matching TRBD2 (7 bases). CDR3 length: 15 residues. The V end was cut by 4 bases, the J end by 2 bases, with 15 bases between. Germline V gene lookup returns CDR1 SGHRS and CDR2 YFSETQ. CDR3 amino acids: CASSGDGGPQETQYF. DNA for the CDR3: TGCGCCAGCAGCGGGGACGGGGGGCCTCAAGAGACCCAGTACTTC.

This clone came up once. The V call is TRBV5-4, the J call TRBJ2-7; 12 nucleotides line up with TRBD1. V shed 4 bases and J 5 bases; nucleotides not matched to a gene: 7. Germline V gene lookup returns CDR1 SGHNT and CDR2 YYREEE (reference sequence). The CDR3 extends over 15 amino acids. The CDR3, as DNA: TGTGCCAGCAGCCAAGGGACAGGGGGCAACGACGAGCAGTACTTC. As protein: CASSQGTGGNDEQYF.

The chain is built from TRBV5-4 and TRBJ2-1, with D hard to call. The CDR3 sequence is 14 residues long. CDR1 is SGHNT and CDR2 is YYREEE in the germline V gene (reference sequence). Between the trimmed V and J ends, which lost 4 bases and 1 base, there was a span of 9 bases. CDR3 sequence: CASSRSGSYNEQFF. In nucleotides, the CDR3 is TGTGCCAGCAGCCGTTCAGGTTCCTACAATGAGCAGTTCTTC.

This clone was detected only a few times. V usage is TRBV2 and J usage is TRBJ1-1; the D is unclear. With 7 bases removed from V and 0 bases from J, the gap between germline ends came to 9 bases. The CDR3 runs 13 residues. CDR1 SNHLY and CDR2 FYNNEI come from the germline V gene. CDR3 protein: CASTEAVNTEAFF. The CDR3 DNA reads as TGTGCCAGCACCGAGGCGGTGAACACTGAAGCTTTCTTT.

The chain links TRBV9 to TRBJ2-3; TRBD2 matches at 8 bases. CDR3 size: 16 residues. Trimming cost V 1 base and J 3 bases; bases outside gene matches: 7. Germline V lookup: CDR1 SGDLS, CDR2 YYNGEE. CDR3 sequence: CASSVWSGSTTDTQYF. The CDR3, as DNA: TGTGCCAGCAGCGTATGGAGCGGGAGTACGACAGATACGCAGTATTTT.

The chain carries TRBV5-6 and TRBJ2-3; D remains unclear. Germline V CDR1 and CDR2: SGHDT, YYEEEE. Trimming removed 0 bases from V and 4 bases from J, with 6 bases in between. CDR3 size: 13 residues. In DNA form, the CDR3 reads TGTGCCAGCAGCTTGGCTGAAGCAGATACGCAGTATTTT. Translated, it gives CASSLAEADTQYF.

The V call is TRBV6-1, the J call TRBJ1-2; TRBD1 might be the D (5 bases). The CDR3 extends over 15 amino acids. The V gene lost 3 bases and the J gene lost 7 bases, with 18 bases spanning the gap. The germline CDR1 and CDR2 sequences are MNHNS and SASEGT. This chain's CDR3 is CASSDNPGTASGYTF. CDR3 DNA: TGTGCCAGCAGTGATAACCCTGGGACGGCTTCTGGCTACACCTTC.

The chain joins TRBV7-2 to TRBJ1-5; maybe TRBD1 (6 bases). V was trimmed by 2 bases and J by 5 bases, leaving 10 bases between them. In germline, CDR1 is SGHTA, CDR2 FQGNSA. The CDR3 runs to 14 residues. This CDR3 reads CASSLLAGDQPQHF. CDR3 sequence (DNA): TGTGCCAGCAGCTTACTCGCAGGGGATCAGCCCCAGCATTTT.

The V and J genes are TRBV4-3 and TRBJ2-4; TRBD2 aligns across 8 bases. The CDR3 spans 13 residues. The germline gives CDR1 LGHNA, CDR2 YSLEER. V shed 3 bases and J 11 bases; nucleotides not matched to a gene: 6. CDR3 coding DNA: TGCGCCAGCAGCCACAGCGCGGGGGGCTTTCAGTACTTC. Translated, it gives CASSHSAGGFQYF.

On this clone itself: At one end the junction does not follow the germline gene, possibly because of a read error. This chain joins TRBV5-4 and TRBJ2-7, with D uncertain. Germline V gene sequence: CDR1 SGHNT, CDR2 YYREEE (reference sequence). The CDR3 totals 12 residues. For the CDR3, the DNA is TGTGCCAGCAGCCTAGATGGACGGATCCTCCACTTC. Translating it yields CASSLDGRILHF.

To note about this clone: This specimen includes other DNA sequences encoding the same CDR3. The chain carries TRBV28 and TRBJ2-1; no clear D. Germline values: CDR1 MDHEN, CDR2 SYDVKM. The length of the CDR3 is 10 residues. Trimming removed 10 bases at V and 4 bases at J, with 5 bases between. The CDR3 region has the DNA TGTGCCACCCGGTACAATGAGCAGTTCTTC. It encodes CATRYNEQFF.

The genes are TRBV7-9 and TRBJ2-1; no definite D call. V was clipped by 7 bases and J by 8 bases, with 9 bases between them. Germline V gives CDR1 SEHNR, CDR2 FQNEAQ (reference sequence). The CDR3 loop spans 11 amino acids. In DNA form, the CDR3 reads TGTGCCAGCACCTTCCGGGATGAGCAGTTCTTC. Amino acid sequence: CASTFRDEQFF.

The CDR3 region is CASSSGDSYTGELFF. In nucleotides, the CDR3 is TGCGCCAGCAGCTCGGGGGACAGTTACACCGGGGAGCTGTTTTTT. V and J are TRBV5-1 and TRBJ2-2; D possibly corresponds to TRBD1 (7 bases). The germline V and J ends were trimmed by 3 bases and 3 bases, with 12 bases remaining between them. CDR1 is SGHRS, CDR2 YFSETQ, per germline. The CDR3 runs to 15 residues.

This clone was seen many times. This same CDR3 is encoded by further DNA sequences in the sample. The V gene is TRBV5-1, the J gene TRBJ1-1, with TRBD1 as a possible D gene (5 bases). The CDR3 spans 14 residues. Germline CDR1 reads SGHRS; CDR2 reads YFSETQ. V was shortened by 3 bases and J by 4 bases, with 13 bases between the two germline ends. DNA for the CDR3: TGCGCCAGCAGCTCCACAGGCCAGGGCACTGAAGCTTTCTTT. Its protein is CASSSTGQGTEAFF.